This T cell receptor beta chain was identified in a study of shared clonotypes between healthy human individuals. Study observations and caveats: Apart from blood, nothing was sampled; tissue repertoires likely differ. Rarefaction gave evidence that sorted-subset sequencing remained incomplete despite large depth. The expectation was that sequencing depth would affect clonotype sharing among donors.

Selected positively for CCR7 and CD45RO-negative, naive CD8 cells excluded terminally differentiated effector memory CD45RA+ cells. Researchers ran the assay at a deep level. Assay used: immunoSEQ multiplex PCR; TCRdb lists only in-frame clones, some missing. This table has roughly 810,000 clones, 95% to 97% appearing once. CDR3 length: 17 residues. Germline V gene sequence: CDR1 MDHEN, CDR2 SYDVKM. V lost 5 bases, J lost 5 bases, and 14 bases stayed unmatched. A word on this clone: Its antigen remains unidentified.

The chain has TRBV28 and TRBJ2-1, with 8 bases aligning to TRBD2. The clonotype comes from a man under 40 in good health. The sequencing sample was made of naive CD8+ T cells sorted from blood. Here the CDR3 DNA reads TGTGCCAGCAGTCTTACGGGGGCGGGACTAGTGGACAATGAGCAGTTCTTC. As protein: CASSLTGAGLVDNEQFF.